Sequencing of this T cell receptor (beta chain) was carried out in a study of blood T cells in healthy people across ages. Alongside a J-beta primer mix, a sample-barcoded 5' primer served in a second PCR lasting about 7 to 12 cycles. A 12-random-nucleotide template-switch adaptor tagged each cDNA molecule. TCRdb passed the 5' RACE reads through MiXCR, listing each CDR3 protein once. Here the sample spans roughly 1,100,000 distinct CDR3 sequences, 20% to 25% being singletons. This CDR3 is built from 16 residues. Germline V gene data show CDR1 as MNHNY and CDR2 as SVGAGI (reference sequence). Trimming took 0 bases from V and 8 from J; bases not matched to a gene: 9. This sample was shared with a second study, whose subject was T cells of mothers and their children. As reported in that work: cDNA was synthesized from all extracted RNA at approximately 1.5 ug per reaction. It was found that thymic selection shapes TCR recombination output similarly in related and unrelated pairs.

This TCR was recovered from a girl aged 2 to 10 in good health. Sequenced sample: blood. This chain joins TRBV6-6 and TRBJ2-1; the match to TRBD1 covers 8 bases. CDR3 DNA sequence: TGTGCCAGCAGTTACTCGTCCGACAGGGGAAGGGATGAGCAGTTCTTC. Amino acid sequence: CASSYSSDRGRDEQFF.